This TCR beta chain was captured in a study of blood T cell repertoires in COVID-19. Study-level background: Samples of COVID-19 (acute and convalescent) were obtained from the United States, Italy and Spain. Sample material is recorded as cDNA or gDNA derived from T cells, B-cell-depleted T cells, or PBMCs.

Per the authors' pipeline: Estimation of nucleated cell counts relied on the amplification of reference gene primers. Here immunoSEQ multiplex PCR was the method, and the copy in TCRdb shows in-frame clones only, minus some. For V, J and clone size, that table is used; D and trimming come from the DNA. Here the sample spans roughly 85,000 clones, over 75% being singletons. The CDR3 has 13 residues. The V gene lost 6 bases and the J gene lost 4 bases, with 9 bases spanning the gap. Germline lookup yields CDR1 MNHEY and CDR2 SVGAGI. This chain connects TRBV6-5 to TRBJ1-4; D is uncertain. Sequencing was done on a sample of peripheral blood. The clonotype comes from a human donor in a cohort sampled during active COVID-19. Written as DNA, the CDR3 is TGTGCCAGCAGGGCCGGGATTAATGAAAAACTGTTTTTT. This codes for CASRAGINEKLFF.